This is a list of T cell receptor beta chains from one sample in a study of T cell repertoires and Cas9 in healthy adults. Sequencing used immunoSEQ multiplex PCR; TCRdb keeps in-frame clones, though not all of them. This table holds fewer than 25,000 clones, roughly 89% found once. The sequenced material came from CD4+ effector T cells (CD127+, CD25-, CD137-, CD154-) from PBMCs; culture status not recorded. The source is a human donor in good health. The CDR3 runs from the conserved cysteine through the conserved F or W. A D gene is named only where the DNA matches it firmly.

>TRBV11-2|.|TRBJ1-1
CASSSVAQSKAFF
TGTGCCAGCAGCTCTGTGGCTCAGAGCAAAGCTTTCTTT
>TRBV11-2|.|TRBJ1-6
CASSSGDSPLHF
TGTGCCAGCAGCTCAGGGGATTCACCCCTCCACTTT
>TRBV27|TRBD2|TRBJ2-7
CASSFSRGAGNSISYEQYF
TGTGCCAGCAGTTTTTCCCGCGGAGCGGGAAATTCCATCTCCTACGAGCAGTACTTC
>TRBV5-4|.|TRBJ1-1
CASSLVGGNTEAFF
TGTGCCAGCAGCTTGGTTGGGGGGAACACTGAAGCTTTCTTT
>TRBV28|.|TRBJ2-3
CASSNTAFREYF
TGTGCCAGCAGTAACACAGCCTTTCGGGAGTATTTT
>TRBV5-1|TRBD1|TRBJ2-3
CASSGTGDAQYF
TGCGCCAGCAGCGGGACAGGGGACGCGCAGTATTTT
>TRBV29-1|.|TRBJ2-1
CRITTAHYNEQFF
TGCAGGATAACAACGGCCCACTACAATGAGCAGTTCTTC
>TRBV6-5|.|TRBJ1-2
CASRRGVSGYTF
TGTGCCAGCCGGCGGGGGGTAAGCGGCTACACCTTC
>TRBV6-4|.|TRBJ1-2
CASQRDSGRNYGYTF
TGTGCCAGTCAACGTGATTCTGGAAGAAACTATGGCTACACCTTC
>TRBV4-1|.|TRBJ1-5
CASSQDTGTRQPQHF
TGCGCCAGCAGCCAAGATACGGGGACGAGGCAGCCCCAGCATTTT
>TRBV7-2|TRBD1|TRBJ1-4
CASSTRTGNEKLFF
TGTGCCAGCAGCACCCGGACAGGGAATGAAAAACTGTTTTTT
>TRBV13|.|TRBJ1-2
CASSLRRQMQVYGYTF
TGTGCCAGCAGCTTAAGGAGACAGATGCAAGTCTATGGCTACACCTTC
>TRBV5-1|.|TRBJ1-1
CASSKWDRSNTEAFF
TGCGCCAGCAGCAAATGGGACCGATCGAACACTGAAGCTTTCTTT
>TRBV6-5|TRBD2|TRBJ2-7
CASSTMDGREGEQYF
TGTGCCAGCAGTACCATGGACGGCAGGGAGGGCGAGCAGTACTTC
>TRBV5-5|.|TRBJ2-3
CASSLVKGTDTQYF
TGTGCCAGCAGCTTGGTGAAGGGCACAGATACGCAGTATTTT
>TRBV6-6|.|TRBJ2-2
CASSARNTGELFF
TGTGCCAGCAGTGCGAGGAACACCGGGGAGCTGTTTTTT
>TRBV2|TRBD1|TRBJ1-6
CASRTDRGNDSPLHF
TGTGCCAGCAGGACGGACAGGGGGAATGACTCACCCCTCCACTTT
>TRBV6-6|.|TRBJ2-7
CASSSGTYYEQYF
TGTGCCAGCAGTTCCGGGACGTACTACGAGCAGTACTTC
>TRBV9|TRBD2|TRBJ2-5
CASSVESGGLGTQYF
TGTGCCAGCAGCGTAGAGTCCGGGGGGTTGGGGACCCAGTACTTC
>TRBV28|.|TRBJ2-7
CASSLPPGSYEQYF
TGTGCCAGCAGTTTACCCCCCGGCTCCTACGAGCAGTACTTC
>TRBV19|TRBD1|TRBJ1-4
CASRDFGTADEKLFF
TGTGCCAGTAGGGACTTCGGGACAGCGGATGAAAAACTGTTTTTT
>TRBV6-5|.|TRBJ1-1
CASSSYRENTEAFF
TGTGCCAGCAGTTCGTACAGGGAGAACACTGAAGCTTTCTTT
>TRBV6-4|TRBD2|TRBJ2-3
CASSEIAGALTDTQYF
TGTGCCAGCAGTGAAATTGCGGGAGCGCTCACAGATACGCAGTATTTT
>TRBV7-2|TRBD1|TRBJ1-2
CASSLAQGPRNYGYTF
TGTGCCAGCAGCTTGGCACAGGGGCCGCGAAACTATGGCTACACCTTC
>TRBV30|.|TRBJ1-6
CAWSVQPFNSPLHF
TGTGCCTGGAGTGTACAACCCTTCAATTCACCCCTCCACTTT